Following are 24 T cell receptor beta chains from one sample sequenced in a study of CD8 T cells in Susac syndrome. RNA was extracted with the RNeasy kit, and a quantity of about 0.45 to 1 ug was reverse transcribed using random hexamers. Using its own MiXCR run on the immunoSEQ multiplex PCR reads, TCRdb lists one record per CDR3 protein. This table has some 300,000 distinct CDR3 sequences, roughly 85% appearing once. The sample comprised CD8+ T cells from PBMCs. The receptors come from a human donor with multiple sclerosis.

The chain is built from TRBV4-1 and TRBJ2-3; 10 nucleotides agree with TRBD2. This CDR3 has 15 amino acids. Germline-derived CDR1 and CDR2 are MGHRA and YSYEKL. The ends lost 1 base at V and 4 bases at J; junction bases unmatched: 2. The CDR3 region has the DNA TGCGCCAGCAGCCAAGCGCTAGCGGGAGCAGATACGCAGTATTTT. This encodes CASSQALAGADTQYF.

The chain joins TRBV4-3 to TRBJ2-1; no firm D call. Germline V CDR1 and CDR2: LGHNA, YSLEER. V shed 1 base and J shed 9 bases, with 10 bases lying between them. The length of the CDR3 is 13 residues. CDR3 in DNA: TGCGCCAGCAGCCAAGTTTACCCCAGTGAGCAGTTCTTC. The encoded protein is CASSQVYPSEQFF.

The chain's CDR3 is CASLNRLAGHTGELFF. The CDR3 DNA is TGTGCCAGCCTGAATCGACTAGCGGGTCATACCGGGGAGCTGTTTTTT. The chain carries TRBV2 and TRBJ2-2; 10 bases are shared with TRBD2. The length of the CDR3 is 16 residues. The J segment lost 5 bases and the V segment lost 8 bases, leaving 11 bases of the junction unmatched. Looked up from germline, CDR1 is SNHLY and CDR2 is FYNNEI.

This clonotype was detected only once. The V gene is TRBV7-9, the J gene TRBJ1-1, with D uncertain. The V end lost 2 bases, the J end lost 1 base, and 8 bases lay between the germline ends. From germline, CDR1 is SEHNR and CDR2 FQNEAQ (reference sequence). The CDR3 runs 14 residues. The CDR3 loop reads CASSLTDGNTEAFF. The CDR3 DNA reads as TGTGCCAGCAGCTTAACCGACGGGAACACTGAAGCTTTCTTT.

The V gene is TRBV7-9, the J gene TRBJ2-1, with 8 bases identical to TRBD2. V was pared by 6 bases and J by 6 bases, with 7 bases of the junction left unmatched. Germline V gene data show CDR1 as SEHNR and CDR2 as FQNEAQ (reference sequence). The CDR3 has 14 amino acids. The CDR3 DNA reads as TGTGCCAGCAGGCGTAATAGCGGGATCAATGAGCAGTTCTTC. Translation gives CASRRNSGINEQFF.

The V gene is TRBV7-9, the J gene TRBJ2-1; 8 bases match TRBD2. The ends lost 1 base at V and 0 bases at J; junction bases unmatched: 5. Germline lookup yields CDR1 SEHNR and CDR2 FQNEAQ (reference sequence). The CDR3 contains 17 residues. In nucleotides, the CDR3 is TGTGCCAGCAGCTTAGTACTAGCGGTCTCCTCCTACAATGAGCAGTTCTTC. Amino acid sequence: CASSLVLAVSSYNEQFF.

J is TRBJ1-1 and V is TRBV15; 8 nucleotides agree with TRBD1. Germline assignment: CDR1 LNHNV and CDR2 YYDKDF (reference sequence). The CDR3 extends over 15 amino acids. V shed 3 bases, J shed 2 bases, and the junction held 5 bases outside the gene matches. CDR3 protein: CATSSIDRGNTEAFF. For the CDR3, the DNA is TGTGCCACCAGCAGTATTGACAGGGGCAACACTGAAGCTTTCTTT.

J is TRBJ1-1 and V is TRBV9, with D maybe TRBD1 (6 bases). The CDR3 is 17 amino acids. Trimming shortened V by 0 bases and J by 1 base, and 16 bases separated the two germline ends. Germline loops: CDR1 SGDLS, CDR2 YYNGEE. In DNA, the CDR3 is TGTGCCAGCAGCGTAGCCCGAACCCGGGACACGAACACTGAAGCTTTCTTT. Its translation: CASSVARTRDTNTEAFF.

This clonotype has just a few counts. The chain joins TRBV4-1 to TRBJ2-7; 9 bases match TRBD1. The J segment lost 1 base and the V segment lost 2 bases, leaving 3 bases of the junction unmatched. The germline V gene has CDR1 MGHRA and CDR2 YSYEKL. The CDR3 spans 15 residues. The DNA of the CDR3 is TGCGCCAGCAGCCAATCCGGGACAGGGTCCTACGAGCAGTACTTC. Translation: CASSQSGTGSYEQYF.

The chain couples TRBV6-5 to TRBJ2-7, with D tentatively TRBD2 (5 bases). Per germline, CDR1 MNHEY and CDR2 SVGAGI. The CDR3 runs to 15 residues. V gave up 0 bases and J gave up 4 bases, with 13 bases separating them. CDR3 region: CASSYSPSLGYEQYF. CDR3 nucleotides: TGTGCCAGCAGTTACTCGCCTAGCCTAGGGTACGAGCAGTACTTC.

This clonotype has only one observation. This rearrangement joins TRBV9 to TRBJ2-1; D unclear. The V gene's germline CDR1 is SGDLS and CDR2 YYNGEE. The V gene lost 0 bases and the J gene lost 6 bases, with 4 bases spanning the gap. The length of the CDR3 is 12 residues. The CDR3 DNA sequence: TGTGCCAGCAGCGTAGGGCCCAATGAGCAGTTCTTC. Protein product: CASSVGPNEQFF.

The CDR3 is CASSLVRTSGVSSYNEQFF. CDR3 sequence (DNA): TGTGCCAGCAGCTTAGTTCGGACTAGCGGGGTGAGCTCCTACAATGAGCAGTTCTTC. The chain has TRBV7-2 and TRBJ2-1; 12 bases fit TRBD2. With 1 base clipped from V and 0 bases from J, the junction kept 7 bases outside the gene matches. Looked up from germline, CDR1 is SGHTA and CDR2 is FQGNSA. The CDR3 covers 19 residues.

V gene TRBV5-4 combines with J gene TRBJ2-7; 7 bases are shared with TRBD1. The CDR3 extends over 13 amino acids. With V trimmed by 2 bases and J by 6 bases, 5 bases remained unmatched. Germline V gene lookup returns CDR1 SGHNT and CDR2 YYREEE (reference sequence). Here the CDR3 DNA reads TGTGCCAGCAGCTTTGGGGCAGGGGGCGAGCAGTACTTC. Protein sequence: CASSFGAGGEQYF.

The CDR3 DNA follows: TGTGCCAGCAGCGGGGGCCGACTAGCGGGATCCTACAATGAGCAGTTCTTC. As protein: CASSGGRLAGSYNEQFF. The rearrangement links TRBV7-9 to TRBJ2-1; 11 bases are a match to TRBD2. The CDR3 consists of 17 residues. With 5 bases clipped from V and 1 base from J, the junction kept 7 bases outside the gene matches. Germline-derived CDR1 and CDR2 are SEHNR and FQNEAQ (reference sequence).

The CDR3 nucleotides are TGTGCCAGCAGCTTGCTAGCGGGAGTGGATGAGCAGTTCTTC. Its protein product is CASSLLAGVDEQFF. The J gene is TRBJ2-1, the V gene TRBV7-3; 10 bases fit TRBD2. Germline V gives CDR1 SGHTA, CDR2 FQGTGA. The CDR3 is 14 residues long. V gave up 3 bases and J gave up 8 bases; unmatched junction bases: 4. Looking up the rest from reference TRBV7-3 and TRBJ2-1 gives the full variable domain: GAGVSQTPSNKVTEKGKYVELRCDPISGHTALYWYRQSLGQGPEFLIYFQGTGAADDSGLPNDRFFAVRPEGSVSTLKIQRTERGDSAVYLCASSLLAGVDEQFFGPGTRLTVL.

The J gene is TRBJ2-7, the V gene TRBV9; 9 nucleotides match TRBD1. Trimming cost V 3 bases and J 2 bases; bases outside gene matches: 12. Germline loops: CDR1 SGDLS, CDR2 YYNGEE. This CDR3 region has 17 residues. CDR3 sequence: CASSATSGTGTPYEQYF. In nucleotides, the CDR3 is TGTGCCAGCAGCGCAACCTCCGGGACAGGGACCCCCTACGAGCAGTACTTC.

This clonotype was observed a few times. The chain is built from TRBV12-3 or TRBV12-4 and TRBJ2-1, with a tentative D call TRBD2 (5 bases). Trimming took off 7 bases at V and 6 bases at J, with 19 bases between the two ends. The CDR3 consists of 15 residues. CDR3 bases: TGTGCCAGCACCCTCACCGTGATTGAGGGCAATGAGCAGTTCTTC. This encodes CASTLTVIEGNEQFF.

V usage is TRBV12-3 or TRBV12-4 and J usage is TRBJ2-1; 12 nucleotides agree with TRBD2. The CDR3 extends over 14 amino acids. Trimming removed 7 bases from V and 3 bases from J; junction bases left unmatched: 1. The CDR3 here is CASTSGRDYNEQFF. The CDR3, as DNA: TGTGCCAGCACTAGCGGGAGGGACTACAATGAGCAGTTCTTC.

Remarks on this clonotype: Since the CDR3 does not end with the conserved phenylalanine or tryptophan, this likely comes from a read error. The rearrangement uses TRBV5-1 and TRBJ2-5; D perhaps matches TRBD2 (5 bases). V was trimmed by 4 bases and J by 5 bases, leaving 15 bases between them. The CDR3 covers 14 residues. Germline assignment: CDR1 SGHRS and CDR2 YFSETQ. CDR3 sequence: CASSPGVLGETQYL. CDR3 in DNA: TGCGCCAGCAGCCCCGGGGTGCTAGGGGAGACCCAGTACCTC.

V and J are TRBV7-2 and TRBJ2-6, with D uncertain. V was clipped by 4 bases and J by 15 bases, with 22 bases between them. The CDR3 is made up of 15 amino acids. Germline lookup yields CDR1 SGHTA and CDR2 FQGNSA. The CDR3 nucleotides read TGTGCCAGCAGCTGGCGGCACACCCCGGCTTTTGACCTGACTTTC. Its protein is CASSWRHTPAFDLTF.

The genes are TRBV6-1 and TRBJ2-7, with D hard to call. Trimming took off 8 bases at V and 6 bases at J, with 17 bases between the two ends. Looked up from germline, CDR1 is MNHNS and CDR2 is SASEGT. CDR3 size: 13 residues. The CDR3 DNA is TGTGCCAGCTATGTAAGCCCTTTCGGCGAGCAGTACTTC. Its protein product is CASYVSPFGEQYF.

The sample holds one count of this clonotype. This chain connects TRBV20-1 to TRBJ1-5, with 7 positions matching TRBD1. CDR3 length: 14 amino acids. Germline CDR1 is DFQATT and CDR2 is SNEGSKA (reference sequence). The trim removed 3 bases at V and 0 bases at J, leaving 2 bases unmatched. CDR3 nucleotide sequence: TGCAGTGCTAGCGGGACAGATAGCAATCAGCCCCAGCATTTT. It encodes CSASGTDSNQPQHF.

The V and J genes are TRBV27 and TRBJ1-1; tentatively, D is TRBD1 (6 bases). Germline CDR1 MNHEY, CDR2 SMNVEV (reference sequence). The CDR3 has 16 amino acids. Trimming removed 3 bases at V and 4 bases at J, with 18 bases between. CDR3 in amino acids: CASSFSRGDKATEAFF. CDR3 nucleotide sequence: TGTGCCAGCAGTTTTTCCCGCGGGGACAAGGCCACTGAAGCTTTCTTT.

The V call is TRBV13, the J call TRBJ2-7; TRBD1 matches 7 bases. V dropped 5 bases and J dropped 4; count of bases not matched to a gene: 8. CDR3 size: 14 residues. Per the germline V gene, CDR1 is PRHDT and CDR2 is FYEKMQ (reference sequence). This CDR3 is CASSEWDSSYEQYF. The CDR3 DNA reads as TGTGCCAGCAGCGAATGGGACAGCAGTTACGAGCAGTACTTC.